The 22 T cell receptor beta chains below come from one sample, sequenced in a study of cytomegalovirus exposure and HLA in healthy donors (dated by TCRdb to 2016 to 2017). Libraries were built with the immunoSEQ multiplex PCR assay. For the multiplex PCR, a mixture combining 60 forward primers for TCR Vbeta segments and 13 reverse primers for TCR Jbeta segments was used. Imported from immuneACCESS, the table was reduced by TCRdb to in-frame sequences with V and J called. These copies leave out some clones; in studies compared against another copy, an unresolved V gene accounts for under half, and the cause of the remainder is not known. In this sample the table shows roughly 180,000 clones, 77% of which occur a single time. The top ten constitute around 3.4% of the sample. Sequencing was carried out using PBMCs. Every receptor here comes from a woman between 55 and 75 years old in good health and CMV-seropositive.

The CDR3 DNA is TGCGCCAGCAGCCCAGAAACCGGGACAGGCTCCTACGAGCAGTACTTC. It is translated as CASSPETGTGSYEQYF. The chain is built from TRBV5-1 and TRBJ2-5; 8 nucleotides agree with TRBD1. The J call is doubtful: the DNA matches TRBJ2-7 better. The CDR3 is 16 amino acids. Germline-derived CDR1 and CDR2 are SGHRS and YFSETQ.

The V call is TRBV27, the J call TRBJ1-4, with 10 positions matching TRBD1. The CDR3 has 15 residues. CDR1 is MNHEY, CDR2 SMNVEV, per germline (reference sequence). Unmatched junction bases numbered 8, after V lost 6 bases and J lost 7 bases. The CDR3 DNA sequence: TGTGCCAGCAGCCCGCCGGGACAGGGGATTGAAAAACTGTTTTTT. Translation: CASSPPGQGIEKLFF.

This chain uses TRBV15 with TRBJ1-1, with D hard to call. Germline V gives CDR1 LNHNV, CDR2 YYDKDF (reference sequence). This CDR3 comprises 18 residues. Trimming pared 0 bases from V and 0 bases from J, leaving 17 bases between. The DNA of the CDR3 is TGTGCCACCAGCAGAGATCCCCCCGGGGATGGGGTGAACACTGAAGCTTTCTTT. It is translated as CATSRDPPGDGVNTEAFF.

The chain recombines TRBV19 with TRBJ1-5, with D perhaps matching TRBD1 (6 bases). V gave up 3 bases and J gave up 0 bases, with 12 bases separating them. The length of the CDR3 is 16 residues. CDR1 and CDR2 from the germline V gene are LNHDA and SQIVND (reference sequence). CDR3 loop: CASSIWDTISNQPQHF. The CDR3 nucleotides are TGTGCCAGTAGTATTTGGGACACCATTAGCAATCAGCCCCAGCATTTT.

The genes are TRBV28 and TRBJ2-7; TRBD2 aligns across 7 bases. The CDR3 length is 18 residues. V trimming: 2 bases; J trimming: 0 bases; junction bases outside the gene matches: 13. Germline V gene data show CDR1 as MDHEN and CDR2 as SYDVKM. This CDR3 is CASSLLPTGGRSSYEQYF. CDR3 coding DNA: TGTGCCAGCAGTTTACTCCCCACGGGAGGCAGGAGCTCCTACGAGCAGTACTTC. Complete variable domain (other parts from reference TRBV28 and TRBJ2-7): DVKVTQSSRYLVKRTGEKVFLECVQDMDHENMFWYRQDPGLGLRLIYFSYDVKMKEKGDIPEGYSVSREKKERFSLILESASTNQTSMYLCASSLLPTGGRSSYEQYFGPGTRLTVT.

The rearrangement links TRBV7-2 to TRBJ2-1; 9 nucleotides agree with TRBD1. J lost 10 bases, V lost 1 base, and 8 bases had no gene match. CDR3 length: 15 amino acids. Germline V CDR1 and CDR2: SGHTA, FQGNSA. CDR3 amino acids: CASSLGRTGAREQFF. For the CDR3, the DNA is TGTGCCAGCAGCTTAGGACGGACAGGGGCGCGGGAGCAGTTCTTC.

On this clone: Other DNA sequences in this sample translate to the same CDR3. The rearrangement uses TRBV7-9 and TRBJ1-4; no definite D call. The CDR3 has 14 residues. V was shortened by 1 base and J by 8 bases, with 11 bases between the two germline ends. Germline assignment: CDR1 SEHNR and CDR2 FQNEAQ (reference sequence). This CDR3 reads CASSLEGSGEKLFF. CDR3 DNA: TGTGCCAGCAGCTTAGAAGGTAGCGGAGAAAAACTGTTTTTT.

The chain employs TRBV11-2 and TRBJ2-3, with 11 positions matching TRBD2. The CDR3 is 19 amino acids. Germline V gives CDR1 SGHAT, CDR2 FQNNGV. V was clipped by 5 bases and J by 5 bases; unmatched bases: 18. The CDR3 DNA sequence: TGTGCCAGCAGCCCTCGGACTAGCGGGCCGACACTTCCGGGAGATACGCAGTATTTT. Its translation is CASSPRTSGPTLPGDTQYF.

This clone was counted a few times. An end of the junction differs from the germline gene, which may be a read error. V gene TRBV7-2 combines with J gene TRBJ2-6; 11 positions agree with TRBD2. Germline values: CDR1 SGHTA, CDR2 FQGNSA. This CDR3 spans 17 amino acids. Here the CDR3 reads CASSLGSGGVGANGLTF. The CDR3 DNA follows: TGTGCCAGCAGCTTAGGTAGCGGGGGGGTAGGGGCCAACGGCCTGACTTTC.

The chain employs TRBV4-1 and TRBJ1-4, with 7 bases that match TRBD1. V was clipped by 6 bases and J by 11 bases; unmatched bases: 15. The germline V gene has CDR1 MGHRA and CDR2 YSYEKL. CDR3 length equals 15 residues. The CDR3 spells CASSPKIGTVEKLFF. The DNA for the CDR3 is TGCGCCAGCAGTCCCAAGATAGGGACAGTTGAGAAACTGTTTTTT.

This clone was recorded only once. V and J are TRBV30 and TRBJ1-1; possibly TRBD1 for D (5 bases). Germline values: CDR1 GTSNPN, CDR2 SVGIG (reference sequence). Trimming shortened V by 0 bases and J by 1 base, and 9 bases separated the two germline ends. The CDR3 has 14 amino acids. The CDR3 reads CAWSVIRGNTEAFF. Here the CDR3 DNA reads TGTGCCTGGAGTGTCATTAGGGGGAACACTGAAGCTTTCTTT.

In DNA form, the CDR3 reads TGTGCCAGCAGCCGACAGGGGATTCCCTACGAGCAGTACTTC. Protein sequence: CASSRQGIPYEQYF. The chain recombines TRBV5-8 with TRBJ2-7; 8 nucleotides agree with TRBD1. The germline CDR1 and CDR2 sequences are SGHTS and YDEGEE. V lost 4 bases, J lost 2 bases, and 5 bases stayed unmatched. CDR3 length: 14 residues.

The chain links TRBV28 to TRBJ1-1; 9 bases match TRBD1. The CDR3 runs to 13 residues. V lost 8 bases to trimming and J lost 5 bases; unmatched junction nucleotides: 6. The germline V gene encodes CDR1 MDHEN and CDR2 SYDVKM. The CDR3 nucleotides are TGTGCCAGCGGAGGACAGGGGTTGACTGAAGCTTTCTTT. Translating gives CASGGQGLTEAFF.

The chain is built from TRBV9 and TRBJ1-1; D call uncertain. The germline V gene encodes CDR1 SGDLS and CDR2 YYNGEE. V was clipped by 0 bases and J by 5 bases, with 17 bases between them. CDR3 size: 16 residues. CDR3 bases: TGTGCCAGCAGCGTAGTTGTTTCCCTAAGAAAGACTGAAGCTTTCTTT. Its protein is CASSVVVSLRKTEAFF.

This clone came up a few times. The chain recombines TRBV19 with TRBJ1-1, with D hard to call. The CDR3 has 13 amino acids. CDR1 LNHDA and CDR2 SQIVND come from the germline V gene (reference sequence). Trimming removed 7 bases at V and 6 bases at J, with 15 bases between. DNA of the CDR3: TGTGCCAGTAAAGAGGGCGCCCACCCTGAAGCTTTCTTT. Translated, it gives CASKEGAHPEAFF.

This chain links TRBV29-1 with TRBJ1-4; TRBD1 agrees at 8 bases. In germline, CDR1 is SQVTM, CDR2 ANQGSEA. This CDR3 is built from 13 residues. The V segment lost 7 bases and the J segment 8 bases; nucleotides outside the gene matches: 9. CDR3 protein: CSAAQGAGEKLFF. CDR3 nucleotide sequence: TGCAGCGCCGCCCAGGGGGCAGGCGAAAAACTGTTTTTT.

CDR3 DNA: TGTGCCAGCAGCTTAGTAGGACAGGGGGCTAGTGAAGCTTTCTTT. Amino acid sequence: CASSLVGQGASEAFF. The rearrangement links TRBV11-2 to TRBJ1-1, with 11 positions matching TRBD1. This CDR3 comprises 15 residues. The J segment lost 7 bases and the V segment lost 1 base, leaving 5 bases of the junction unmatched. Germline V gene sequence: CDR1 SGHAT, CDR2 FQNNGV.

In nucleotides, the CDR3 is TGTGCCAGCAGTGCGACTAGCGGGGGGAAAGAGACCCAGTACTTC. This encodes CASSATSGGKETQYF. V usage is TRBV2 and J usage is TRBJ2-5, with 13 bases identical to TRBD2. This CDR3 has 15 residues. CDR1 SNHLY and CDR2 FYNNEI come from the germline V gene. V shed 4 bases, J shed 3 bases, and the junction held 2 bases outside the gene matches.

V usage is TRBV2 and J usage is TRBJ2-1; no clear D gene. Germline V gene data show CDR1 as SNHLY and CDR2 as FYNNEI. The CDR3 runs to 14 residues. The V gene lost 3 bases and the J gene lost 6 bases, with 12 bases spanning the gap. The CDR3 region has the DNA TGTGCCAGCAGTGATAGTGTAAACGGCAATGAGCAGTTCTTC. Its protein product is CASSDSVNGNEQFF.

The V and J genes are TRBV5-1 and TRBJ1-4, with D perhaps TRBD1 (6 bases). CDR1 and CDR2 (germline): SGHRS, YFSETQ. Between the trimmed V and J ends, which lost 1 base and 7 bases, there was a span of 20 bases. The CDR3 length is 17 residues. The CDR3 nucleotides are TGCGCCAGCAGCTTGATATGGGACAATGCAATTCGTGAAAAACTGTTTTTT. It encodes CASSLIWDNAIREKLFF. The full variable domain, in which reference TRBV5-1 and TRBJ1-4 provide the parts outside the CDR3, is KAGVTQTPRYLIKTRGQQVTLSCSPISGHRSVSWYQQTPGQGLQFLFEYFSETQRNKGNFPGRFSGRQFSNSRSEMNVSTLELGDSALYLCASSLIWDNAIREKLFFGSGTQLSVL.

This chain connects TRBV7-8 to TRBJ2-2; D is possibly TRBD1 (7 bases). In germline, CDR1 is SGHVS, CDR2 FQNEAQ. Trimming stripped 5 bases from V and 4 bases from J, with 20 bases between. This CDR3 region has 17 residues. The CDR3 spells CASSALSGGLGTGELFF. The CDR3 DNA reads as TGTGCCAGCAGCGCACTGTCAGGGGGGCTTGGCACCGGGGAGCTGTTTTTT.

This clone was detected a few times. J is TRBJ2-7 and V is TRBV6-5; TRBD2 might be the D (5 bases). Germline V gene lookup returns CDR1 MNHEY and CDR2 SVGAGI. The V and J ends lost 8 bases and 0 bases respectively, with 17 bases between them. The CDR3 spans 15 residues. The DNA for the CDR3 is TGTGCCAGCGCTTTGGTAGCGCTTCCCTCCTACGAGCAGTACTTC. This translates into CASALVALPSYEQYF.